This TCR beta chain was documented in a study of CD8 T cells in ankylosing spondylitis. Library preparation for TCR beta used quantitative 5'-RACE with molecular barcodes. TCRdb reprocessed the 5' RACE reads via MiXCR and lists one record per CDR3 protein. The top ten hold 7.8% of the sample, which has fewer than 200,000 distinct CDR3 sequences, approximately 16% seen once. Comments on this clonotype: Its antigen is not identified.

Study observations and caveats: Within matched ankylosing spondylitis synovial fluid, disease-linked clones were reportedly significantly enriched.

The CDR3 sequence is 15 residues long. Germline-derived CDR1 and CDR2 are SGHDT and YYEEEE. Unmatched junction bases numbered 2, after V lost 0 bases and J lost 3 bases. V usage is TRBV5-6 and J usage is TRBJ2-4; 8 positions match TRBD2. The sequenced material came from blood, either unsorted or a sorted T cell fraction (not recorded which). This clonotype was sampled from a male donor with ankylosing spondylitis or in good health (not recorded which). The CDR3 region has the DNA TGTGCCAGCAGCTTGGCGCGGGAGGACAAAAACATTCAGTACTTC. Translated, it gives CASSLAREDKNIQYF.